A single sample gave rise to the 8 T cell receptor beta chains below, sequenced in a study of CXCR3-negative and CXCR3-positive naive CD8 T cells (dated by TCRdb to between 2018 and 2020). These reads were obtained on a NextSeq 550. The Human TCR Profiling Kit (MiLaboratory) was used to make UMI-labeled 5' RACE TRB cDNA libraries. TCRdb reanalyzed the reads, keeping one entry per CDR3 protein sequence and omitting DNA. The sample's clone listing holds some 130,000 distinct CDR3 sequences. The biggest ten clones account for about 0.3% of the sample. The sequenced material came from naive CXCR3- CD8+ T cells from blood. According to the study, the label for this sample's cell subset or site signals: CD45RO-CCR7+CD27+CD95- naive CD8+ T cells lacking CXCR3 (TNR3-). These receptors came from a human donor in good health. Some clones in this sample may be carry-over from other donors' samples.

This chain connects TRBV28 to TRBJ2-2; the D gene TCRdb calls, TRBD1, cannot be checked with no DNA. CDR1 MDHEN and CDR2 SYDVKM come from the germline V gene. The length of the CDR3 is 16 residues. This CDR3 is CASSLLRGFDTGELFF.

This sequence joins TRBV7-9 and TRBJ2-7; the TCRdb D gene call, TRBD1, has no DNA to confirm it. Germline V lookup: CDR1 SEHNR, CDR2 FQNEAQ (reference sequence). The CDR3 sequence is 15 residues long. CDR3 in amino acids: CASSLGGQGRYEQYF.

V gene TRBV7-8 combines with J gene TRBJ2-5; the D call from TCRdb, TRBD2, cannot be confirmed without DNA. In germline, CDR1 is SGHVS, CDR2 FQNEAQ. There are 17 residues in the CDR3. The chain's CDR3 is CASSVTGERGTGETQYF.

The chain combines TRBV29-1 with TRBJ2-5. Germline CDR1 SQVTM, CDR2 ANQGSEA. This CDR3 spans 14 amino acids. CDR3: CSNYAREAQETQYF.

The chain couples TRBV27 to TRBJ2-7. This CDR3 is 13 amino acids long. In germline, CDR1 is MNHEY, CDR2 SMNVEV (reference sequence). The CDR3 sequence: CASSLRSPYEQYF.

The rearrangement uses TRBV3-1 and TRBJ2-7; TCRdb picks TRBD2, but there is no DNA to check that call. CDR3 size: 16 residues. The germline CDR1 and CDR2 sequences are LGHDT and YNNKEL (reference sequence). The CDR3 is CASSPPMVGTSGMQYF.

The rearrangement uses TRBV12-3 or TRBV12-4 and TRBJ2-1. The CDR3 is 13 residues long. The CDR3 here is CASSLADPNEQFF.

The gene calls are TRBV29-1 and TRBJ1-1. This CDR3 has 11 residues. Germline V lookup: CDR1 SQVTM, CDR2 ANQGSEA. The CDR3: CSVEGLGEAFF.